What follows are 14 T cell receptor beta chains derived from one specimen sequenced in a study of T cells after posttransplantation cyclophosphamide. The repertoire was sequenced with immunoSEQ multiplex PCR; TCRdb's copy has only in-frame clones and lacks some. This table holds 50,000 to 60,000 clones, 94% found once. The sample consisted of PBMCs. The receptors come from a woman between 25 and 40 years old in good health and a related stem cell transplant donor.

A single count supports this clone. V gene TRBV5-4 combines with J gene TRBJ1-2, with TRBD1 identical over 8 bases. The CDR3 is made up of 13 amino acids. The germline V gene encodes CDR1 SGHNT and CDR2 YYREEE (reference sequence). V lost 3 bases to trimming and J lost 5 bases; unmatched junction nucleotides: 3. CDR3 region: CASSYTGGYGYTF. CDR3 sequence (DNA): TGTGCCAGCAGCTATACAGGGGGTTATGGCTACACCTTC. Complete variable domain (other parts from reference TRBV5-4 and TRBJ1-2): ETGVTQSPTHLIKTRGQQVTLRCSSQSGHNTVSWYQQALGQGPQFIFQYYREEENGRGNFPPRFSGLQFPNYSSELNVNALELDDSALYLCASSYTGGYGYTFGSGTRLTVV.

The chain employs TRBV5-1 and TRBJ2-7; D is undetermined. There are 13 residues in the CDR3. The germline V and J ends were trimmed by 4 bases and 4 bases, with 12 bases remaining between them. Germline CDR1 reads SGHRS; CDR2 reads YFSETQ. The CDR3 DNA is TGCGCCAGCAGCCCCCGTATCGGTTACGAGCAGTACTTC. As protein: CASSPRIGYEQYF. Using reference TRBV5-1 and TRBJ2-7 for the parts outside the CDR3, the full variable domain is KAGVTQTPRYLIKTRGQQVTLSCSPISGHRSVSWYQQTPGQGLQFLFEYFSETQRNKGNFPGRFSGRQFSNSRSEMNVSTLELGDSALYLCASSPRIGYEQYFGPGTRLTVT.

This clone was seen once. The CDR3 coding sequence is TGTGCCAGCAGCTTGACTATAACTAGCGGGGGGGCCGGGGAGCAGTTCTTC. Encoded protein: CASSLTITSGGAGEQFF. V and J are TRBV7-8 and TRBJ2-1, with 13 bases aligning to TRBD2. In germline, CDR1 is SGHVS, CDR2 FQNEAQ. Trimming took 3 bases from V and 10 from J; bases not matched to a gene: 12. The CDR3 is 17 amino acids.

The chain couples TRBV6-6 to TRBJ2-1; D possibly corresponds to TRBD2 (6 bases). V gave up 10 bases and J gave up 3 bases, with 16 bases separating them. Germline V gene sequence: CDR1 MNHNY, CDR2 SVGAGI (reference sequence). The CDR3 runs to 14 residues. The CDR3 nucleotides are TGTGCCATCAGACCAACCGGGAGCTACAATGAGCAGTTCTTC. Translated, it gives CAIRPTGSYNEQFF.

V and J are TRBV27 and TRBJ1-2, with D possibly TRBD1 on 5 matching bases. Germline V gives CDR1 MNHEY, CDR2 SMNVEV (reference sequence). The V end was cut by 6 bases, the J end by 4 bases, with 21 bases between. The CDR3 totals 16 residues. CDR3 in DNA: TGTGCCAGCAGCCCCGGCAGGACAATTGTACCCTATGGCTACACCTTC. This codes for CASSPGRTIVPYGYTF.

V and J are TRBV30 and TRBJ2-7; TRBD1 might be the D (5 bases). The CDR3 totals 12 residues. The V gene lost 3 bases and the J gene lost 2 bases, with 8 bases spanning the gap. The germline gives CDR1 GTSNPN, CDR2 SVGIG (reference sequence). CDR3 DNA: TGTGCCTGGAGCGGCAGGGCCTACGAGCAGTACTTC. Amino acids: CAWSGRAYEQYF.

CDR3 loop: CASTRGGTGELFF. The CDR3 nucleotides read TGTGCCAGCACCCGAGGGGGTACCGGGGAGCTGTTTTTT. The chain links TRBV18 to TRBJ2-2, with a possible D match to TRBD1 (6 bases). Per germline, CDR1 KGHSH and CDR2 LQKENI. The CDR3 has 13 residues. The V gene lost 8 bases and the J gene lost 5 bases, with 12 bases spanning the gap.

V gene TRBV4-1 combines with J gene TRBJ2-7; 8 bases match TRBD1. V shed 4 bases and J 6 bases; nucleotides not matched to a gene: 8. CDR3 length: 14 residues. The germline gives CDR1 MGHRA, CDR2 YSYEKL. CDR3 DNA sequence: TGCGCCAGCAGCCCCCGCCAGGGGGCGGGCGAGCAGTACTTC. Its protein is CASSPRQGAGEQYF.

The rearrangement links TRBV7-8 to TRBJ2-3; weak D call: TRBD2 (7 bases). V lost 3 bases to trimming and J lost 6 bases, with 16 bases between them. The CDR3 loop spans 15 amino acids. Germline values: CDR1 SGHVS, CDR2 FQNEAQ. In DNA form, the CDR3 reads TGTGCCAGCAGCTTGGGGTTAGGGAGGGGGGATACGCAGTATTTT. Protein: CASSLGLGRGDTQYF.

V usage is TRBV11-2 and J usage is TRBJ1-2; 9 bases match TRBD1. V was clipped by 4 bases and J by 5 bases; unmatched bases: 5. CDR3 length: 14 amino acids. Germline CDR1 is SGHAT and CDR2 is FQNNGV. CDR3 region: CASSSGQGSYGYTF. The CDR3 region has the DNA TGTGCCAGCAGCTCGGGACAGGGTTCTTATGGCTACACCTTC.

The rearrangement links TRBV19 to TRBJ1-5; perhaps TRBD1 as D (5 bases). Germline CDR1 LNHDA, CDR2 SQIVND (reference sequence). Deletions cut 3 bases from V and 9 bases from J, with 15 bases between. The CDR3 totals 14 residues. The CDR3 DNA reads TGTGCCAGTAGTATCGGCTCAGGGAAGGGGCCCCAGCATTTT. Its translation is CASSIGSGKGPQHF.

The CDR3 sequence is CASSPAGRSYEQYF. The CDR3 nucleotides read TGTGCCAGCTCACCAGCAGGCCGCTCCTACGAGCAGTACTTC. J is TRBJ2-7 and V is TRBV18; D gene unclear. The CDR3 consists of 14 residues. V shed 2 bases and J shed 0 bases, with 8 bases lying between them. The V gene's germline CDR1 is KGHSH and CDR2 LQKENI.

This rearrangement joins TRBV19 to TRBJ1-1; TRBD1 matches 8 bases. The CDR3 extends over 11 amino acids. The germline V gene has CDR1 LNHDA and CDR2 SQIVND (reference sequence). V gave up 5 bases and J gave up 11 bases; unmatched junction bases: 4. The CDR3 nucleotides are TGTGCCAGTAGTTCGGACAGGGAGGCTTTCTTT. Residues: CASSSDREAFF. Full variable domain (missing parts from reference TRBV19 and TRBJ1-1): DGGITQSPKYLFRKEGQNVTLSCEQNLNHDAMYWYRQDPGQGLRLIYYSQIVNDFQKGDIAEGYSVSREKKESFPLTVTSAQKNPTAFYLCASSSDREAFFGQGTRLTVV.

This sequence joins TRBV5-8 and TRBJ1-5; D call uncertain. Trimming took 0 bases from V and 5 from J, leaving 12 bases between them. The CDR3 length is 15 residues. CDR1 SGHTS and CDR2 YDEGEE come from the germline V gene. The CDR3 coding sequence is TGTGCCAGCAGCTTGGAGGCAGGATCCTATCAGCCCCAGCATTTT. Its protein is CASSLEAGSYQPQHF.